This entry describes one T cell receptor beta chain. As yet, its antigen is unknown. The CDR3 has 16 residues. The V and J ends lost 0 bases and 6 bases, in that order; junction bases with no gene match: 6. CDR1 and CDR2 (germline): SEHNR, FQNEAQ (reference sequence). The sample is drawn from a study of cytomegalovirus exposure and HLA in healthy donors. PCR employed 60 Vbeta and 13 Jbeta primers. Generated by immunoSEQ multiplex PCR, the TCRdb table keeps only in-frame clones and is missing some. The top ten hold approximately 5.4% of the sample, which has tens of thousands of clones, more than 60% seen once. Regarding the study as a whole: The classifier was said to identify cytomegalovirus status with high specificity and sensitivity.

The sequence derives from a male donor in good health and CMV-seropositive. The sample was PBMCs. V and J are TRBV7-9 and TRBJ2-7; 12 nucleotides line up with TRBD2. The CDR3 region is CASSLAPSGGAGEQYF. Written as DNA, the CDR3 is TGTGCCAGCAGCTTAGCTCCTAGCGGGGGGGCTGGCGAGCAGTACTTC.